This entry lists 12 T cell receptor beta chains sequenced from one sample in a study of OX40 agonist ivuxolimab in advanced cancers. Sequenced by immunoSEQ multiplex PCR; TCRdb stores in-frame clones only, minus some. The sample has approximately 18,000 clones; 67% are singletons. The sample was CD4+ or CD8+ T cells sorted from blood, taken in a trial of the OX40 agonist ivuxolimab. These receptors were taken from an adult with an advanced solid tumor such as melanoma, head and neck, liver or kidney cancer.

This chain uses TRBV7-6 with TRBJ1-1; the D gene is possibly TRBD1 (5 bases). CDR3 length equals 10 residues. Germline V gene data show CDR1 as SGHVS and CDR2 as FNYEAQ. V dropped 4 bases and J dropped 8 bases, with 5 bases sitting between them. The CDR3 loop is CASSWGEAFF. The CDR3, as DNA: TGTGCCAGCAGCTGGGGGGAAGCTTTCTTT. The whole variable domain, filled in from reference TRBV7-6 and TRBJ1-1, reads GAGVSQSPRYKVTKRGQDVALRCDPISGHVSLYWYRQALGQGPEFLTYFNYEAQQDKSGLPNDRFSAERPEGSISTLTIQRTEQRDSAMYRCASSWGEAFFGQGTRLTVV.

This rearrangement joins TRBV6-5 to TRBJ2-1, with D hard to call. In germline, CDR1 is MNHEY, CDR2 SVGAGI. Deletions cut 5 bases from V and 5 bases from J, with 10 bases between. The CDR3 has 13 residues. The CDR3 nucleotides read TGTGCCAGCAGTCACGGCCCCAACAATGAGCAGTTCTTC. Its protein product is CASSHGPNNEQFF.

This clone occurred a few times. This rearrangement joins TRBV4-1 to TRBJ1-5; D is undetermined. In germline, CDR1 is MGHRA, CDR2 YSYEKL. The CDR3 covers 15 residues. The ends were cut back, 4 bases at V and 1 base at J, with 11 bases in the middle. The DNA of the CDR3 is TGCGCCAGCAGCCTGGCCGTAGGGAGCAATCAGCCCCAGCATTTT. Its translation is CASSLAVGSNQPQHF.

This clone appeared a few times. The chain recombines TRBV18 with TRBJ2-7; D is possibly TRBD1 (5 bases). V lost 2 bases and J lost 0, with 8 bases in between. The CDR3 length is 14 residues. Germline V lookup: CDR1 KGHSH, CDR2 LQKENI. CDR3 protein: CASSPRGDSYEQYF. The CDR3 DNA reads as TGTGCCAGCTCACCAAGGGGTGACTCCTACGAGCAGTACTTC. Drawing the rest from reference TRBV18 and TRBJ2-7, the complete variable domain is NAGVMQNPRHLVRRRGQEARLRCSPMKGHSHVYWYRQLPEEGLKFMVYLQKENIIDESGMPKERFSAEFPKEGPSILRIQQVVRGDSAAYFCASSPRGDSYEQYFGPGTRLTVT.

V gene TRBV29-1 combines with J gene TRBJ1-3; D is unclear. Germline CDR1 SQVTM, CDR2 ANQGSEA. There are 13 residues in the CDR3. The V end lost 5 bases, the J end lost 0 bases, and 8 bases lay between the germline ends. DNA of the CDR3: TGCAGCGTTCCCGACTCCTCTGGAAACACCATATATTTT. It specifies CSVPDSSGNTIYF.

This clone is judged medium-sized (0.01 to 0.1%). The V gene is TRBV7-8, the J gene TRBJ1-1, with D uncertain. The CDR3 is 13 residues long. Trimming left V 5 bases short and J 7 bases short, with 14 bases between. CDR1 and CDR2 (germline): SGHVS, FQNEAQ. CDR3 region: CASSPPPGLEAFF. DNA for the CDR3: TGTGCCAGCAGCCCACCGCCGGGCCTTGAAGCTTTCTTT.

The chain employs TRBV28 and TRBJ2-7, with D perhaps TRBD1 (5 bases). Trimming took off 1 base at V and 3 bases at J, with 10 bases between the two ends. CDR3 length: 14 amino acids. Germline V lookup: CDR1 MDHEN, CDR2 SYDVKM. The CDR3 DNA sequence: TGTGCCAGCAGTTTATCAGGGTTAAGCTACGAGCAGTACTTC. Its protein is CASSLSGLSYEQYF.

V usage is TRBV5-4 and J usage is TRBJ1-2; a possible D gene is TRBD1 (5 bases). The CDR3 is 15 residues long. V shed 0 bases and J shed 6 bases, with 15 bases lying between them. CDR1 is SGHNT, CDR2 YYREEE, per germline (reference sequence). The CDR3 DNA sequence: TGTGCCAGCAGCTTGGGGCAGGGAGCACTGGATGGCTACACCTTC. Its protein is CASSLGQGALDGYTF. Based on the CDR3 plus reference TRBV5-4 and TRBJ1-2, the full variable domain is ETGVTQSPTHLIKTRGQQVTLRCSSQSGHNTVSWYQQALGQGPQFIFQYYREEENGRGNFPPRFSGLQFPNYSSELNVNALELDDSALYLCASSLGQGALDGYTFGSGTRLTVV.

This clone was picked up a small number of times. The genes are TRBV4-1 and TRBJ2-7; D unresolved. The ends were cut back, 2 bases at V and 4 bases at J, with 12 bases in the middle. CDR1 and CDR2 (germline): MGHRA, YSYEKL. The CDR3 spans 14 residues. Here the CDR3 reads CASSQRDSRYEQYF. The CDR3 nucleotides are TGCGCCAGCAGCCAAAGAGATTCGAGGTACGAGCAGTACTTC.

The chain couples TRBV19 to TRBJ2-1; D is uncertain. The CDR3 extends over 13 amino acids. Trimming stripped 10 bases from V and 0 bases from J, with 10 bases between. Per germline, CDR1 LNHDA and CDR2 SQIVND (reference sequence). The CDR3 DNA reads as TGTGCCACTGTCAGTAGCTCCTACAATGAGCAGTTCTTC. It encodes CATVSSSYNEQFF.

This clone occurred once. The chain employs TRBV5-4 and TRBJ2-7; 7 positions agree with TRBD1. V lost 2 bases to trimming and J lost 3 bases; unmatched junction nucleotides: 5. This CDR3 has 14 amino acids. CDR1 is SGHNT, CDR2 YYREEE, per germline (reference sequence). The CDR3 DNA reads TGTGCCAGCAGCTTCGAGGGACAGATCTACGAGCAGTACTTC. This codes for CASSFEGQIYEQYF.

This clone was observed a single time. The V and J genes are TRBV7-9 and TRBJ2-1; D uncertain. Germline V gives CDR1 SEHNR, CDR2 FQNEAQ (reference sequence). Trimming took 5 bases from V and 6 from J, leaving 8 bases between them. The CDR3 length is 12 residues. The DNA for the CDR3 is TGTGCCAGCAGCCAAACAGCCAATGAGCAGTTCTTC. Translated: CASSQTANEQFF.